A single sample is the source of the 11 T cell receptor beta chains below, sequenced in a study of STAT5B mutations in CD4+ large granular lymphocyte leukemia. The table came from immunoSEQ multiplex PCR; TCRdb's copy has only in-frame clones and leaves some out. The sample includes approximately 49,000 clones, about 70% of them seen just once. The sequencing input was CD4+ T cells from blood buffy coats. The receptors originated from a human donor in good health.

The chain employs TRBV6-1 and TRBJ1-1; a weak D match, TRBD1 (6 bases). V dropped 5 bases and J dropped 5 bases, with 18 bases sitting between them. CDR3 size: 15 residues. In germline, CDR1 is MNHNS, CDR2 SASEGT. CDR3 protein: CASSQGHLLGTEAFF. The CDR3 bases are TGTGCCAGCAGTCAGGGACACCTATTAGGGACTGAAGCTTTCTTT.

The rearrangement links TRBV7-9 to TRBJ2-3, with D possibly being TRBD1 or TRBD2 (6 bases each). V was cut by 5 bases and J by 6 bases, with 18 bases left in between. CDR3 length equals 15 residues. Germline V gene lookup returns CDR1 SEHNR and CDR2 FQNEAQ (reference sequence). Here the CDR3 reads CASSRGTTSEDTQYF. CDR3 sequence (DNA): TGTGCCAGCAGCCGGGGGACAACGTCTGAGGATACGCAGTATTTT.

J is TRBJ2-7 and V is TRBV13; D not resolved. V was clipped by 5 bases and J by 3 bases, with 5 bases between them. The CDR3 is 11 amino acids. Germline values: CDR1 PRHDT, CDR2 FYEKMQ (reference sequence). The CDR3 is CASSLNYEQYF. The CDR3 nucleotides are TGTGCCAGCAGCCTAAACTACGAGCAGTACTTC.

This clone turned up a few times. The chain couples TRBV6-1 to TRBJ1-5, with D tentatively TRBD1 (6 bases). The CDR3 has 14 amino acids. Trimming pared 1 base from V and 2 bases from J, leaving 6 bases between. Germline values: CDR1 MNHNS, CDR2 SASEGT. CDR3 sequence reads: CASSEDRGNQPQHF. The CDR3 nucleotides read TGTGCCAGCAGTGAAGACAGGGGCAATCAGCCCCAGCATTTT.

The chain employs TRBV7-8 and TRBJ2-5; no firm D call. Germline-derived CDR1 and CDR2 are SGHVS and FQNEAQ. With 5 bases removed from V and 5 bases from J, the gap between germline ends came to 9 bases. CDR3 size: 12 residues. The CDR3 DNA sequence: TGTGCCAGCAGCAAGGGTGGGGAGACCCAGTACTTC. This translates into CASSKGGETQYF.

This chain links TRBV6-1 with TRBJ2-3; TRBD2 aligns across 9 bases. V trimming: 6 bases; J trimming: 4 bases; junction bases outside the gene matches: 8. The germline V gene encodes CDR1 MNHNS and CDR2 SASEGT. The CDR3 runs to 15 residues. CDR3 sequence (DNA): TGTGCCAGCAGGGGTCTGAGCGGGGGGTCAGATACGCAGTATTTT. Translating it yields CASRGLSGGSDTQYF.

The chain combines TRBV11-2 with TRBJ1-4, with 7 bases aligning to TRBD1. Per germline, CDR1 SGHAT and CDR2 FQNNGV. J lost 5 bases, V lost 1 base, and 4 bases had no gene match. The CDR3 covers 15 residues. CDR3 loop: CASSLVTGTNEKLFF. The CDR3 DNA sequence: TGTGCCAGCAGCTTAGTGACAGGGACAAATGAAAAACTGTTTTTT.

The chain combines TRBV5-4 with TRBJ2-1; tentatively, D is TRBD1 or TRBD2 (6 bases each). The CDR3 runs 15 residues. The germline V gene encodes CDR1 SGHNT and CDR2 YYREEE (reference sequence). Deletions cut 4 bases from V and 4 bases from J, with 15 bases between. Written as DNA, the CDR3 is TGTGCCAGCAGCGCGACGGGGGCCGGGTACAATGAGCAGTTCTTC. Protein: CASSATGAGYNEQFF.

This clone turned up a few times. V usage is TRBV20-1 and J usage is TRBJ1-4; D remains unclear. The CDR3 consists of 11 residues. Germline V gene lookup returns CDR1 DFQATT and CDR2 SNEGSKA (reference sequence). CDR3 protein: CSADWNEKLFF. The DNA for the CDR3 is TGCAGCGCTGACTGGAATGAAAAACTGTTTTTT.

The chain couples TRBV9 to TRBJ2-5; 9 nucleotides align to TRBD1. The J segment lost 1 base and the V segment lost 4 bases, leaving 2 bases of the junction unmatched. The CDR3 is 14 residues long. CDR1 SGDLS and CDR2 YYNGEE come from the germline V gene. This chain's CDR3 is CASSRTGVQETQYF. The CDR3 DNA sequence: TGTGCCAGCAGCCGGACAGGGGTCCAAGAGACCCAGTACTTC.

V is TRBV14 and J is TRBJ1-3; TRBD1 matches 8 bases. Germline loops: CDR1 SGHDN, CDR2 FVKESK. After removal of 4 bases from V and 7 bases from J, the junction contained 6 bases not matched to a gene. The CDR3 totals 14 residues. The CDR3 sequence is CASSPRTGSNTIYF. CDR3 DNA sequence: TGTGCCAGCAGCCCCCGGACAGGGTCCAACACCATATATTTT.